What follows describes a single TCR beta chain. The antigen is unknown. The source of the sample is a study of cytomegalovirus exposure and HLA in healthy donors. The germline CDR1 and CDR2 sequences are SSHAT and FNYEAQ (reference sequence). V was clipped by 5 bases and J by 5 bases; unmatched bases: 8. The CDR3 contains 14 residues. PCR used 60 Vbeta primers and 13 Jbeta primers. TCRdb's copy holds only in-frame clones and misses some; the assay was immunoSEQ multiplex PCR. This table has some 140,000 clones, about 66% appearing once. Findings and limits, study-wide: Presence/absence analyses assumed roughly uniform sequencing depth across donors, which may not hold. Per published reports, the classifier diagnosed cytomegalovirus status with high specificity and sensitivity. For most TCR sequences rarity was the rule, although some public TCRs occurred in many donors.

The sequence derives from a human donor in good health. This rearrangement joins TRBV7-7 to TRBJ2-5; TRBD1 matches at 7 bases. The sequenced material came from PBMCs. The CDR3 region is CASSQNRGDETQYF. The CDR3 DNA follows: TGTGCCAGCAGCCAGAACAGGGGTGACGAGACCCAGTACTTC.